The 7 T cell receptor beta chains reported below all come from one sample, sequenced in a study of T cells in localized non-small cell lung cancer. Profiled with immunoSEQ multiplex PCR; TCRdb holds only in-frame clones, not every one. The sample holds several thousand clones; roughly a quarter are singletons and the top ten take just over 5%. Here the sequenced sample was lung tumor tissue, taken before any cancer treatment. The origin of the receptors is a female donor of 60 years or more with stage I lung adenocarcinoma.

The chain recombines TRBV9 with TRBJ2-7; D gene ambiguous. In germline, CDR1 is SGDLS, CDR2 YYNGEE. Trimming removed 0 bases from V and 3 bases from J, with 13 bases in between. This CDR3 has 15 amino acids. The CDR3 coding sequence is TGTGCCAGCAGCGTAGCTGGCCAGGACCTCTACGAGCAGTACTTC. Protein: CASSVAGQDLYEQYF.

In its sample, this clone was seen a few times. The chain employs TRBV9 and TRBJ2-2, with TRBD1 matching 8 bases. Per germline, CDR1 SGDLS and CDR2 YYNGEE. The CDR3 is 16 amino acids. V dropped 5 bases and J dropped 5; count of bases not matched to a gene: 11. CDR3 protein: CASSTGTGEPTGELFF. The CDR3 bases are TGTGCCAGCAGTACCGGGACAGGAGAACCGACCGGGGAGCTGTTTTTT.

CDR3 DNA: TGTGCCAGCAGTTCGTCAGGGGATGGCTACACCTTC. Protein: CASSSSGDGYTF. This chain uses TRBV9 with TRBJ1-2, with D perhaps TRBD1 (6 bases). V lost 5 bases and J lost 6, with 11 bases in between. The CDR3 totals 12 residues. Germline V gene data show CDR1 as SGDLS and CDR2 as YYNGEE. Variable domain in full (rest from reference TRBV9 and TRBJ1-2): DSGVTQTPKHLITATGQRVTLRCSPRSGDLSVYWYQQSLDQGLQFLIQYYNGEERAKGNILERFSAQQFPDLHSELNLSSLELGDSALYFCASSSSGDGYTFGSGTRLTVV.

By frequency in the sample, this clone is medium-sized. The chain employs TRBV6-8 and TRBJ1-5; D remains unclear. This CDR3 contains 14 residues. Germline CDR1 reads MNHGY; CDR2 reads SAAAGT. V lost 5 bases, J lost 16 bases, and 24 bases lay in between. CDR3 residues: CASSRTFQRLEYHF. The CDR3 region has the DNA TGTGCCAGCAGTCGGACGTTTCAACGGTTAGAGTATCATTTT.

Within the sample, this clone is large (0.1 to 1%). This sequence joins TRBV19 and TRBJ2-3, with D possibly matching TRBD1 (6 bases). Germline V gene data show CDR1 as LNHDA and CDR2 as SQIVND (reference sequence). The CDR3 has 14 amino acids. V lost 5 bases to trimming and J lost 2 bases, with 11 bases between them. The CDR3 reads CASSLTGLTDTQYF. CDR3 in DNA: TGTGCCAGTAGTTTGACAGGTCTCACAGATACGCAGTATTTT. The whole variable domain, remainder taken from reference TRBV19 and TRBJ2-3, is DGGITQSPKYLFRKEGQNVTLSCEQNLNHDAMYWYRQDPGQGLRLIYYSQIVNDFQKGDIAEGYSVSREKKESFPLTVTSAQKNPTAFYLCASSLTGLTDTQYFGPGTRLTVL.

The chain is built from TRBV29-1 and TRBJ2-3, with D hard to call. The CDR3 covers 13 residues. V lost 0 bases to trimming and J lost 6 bases, with 10 bases between them. In germline, CDR1 is SQVTM, CDR2 ANQGSEA. The CDR3 reads CSVEDRVVDTQYF. CDR3 DNA: TGCAGCGTTGAAGATCGAGTGGTGGATACGCAGTATTTT.

The rearrangement links TRBV28 to TRBJ2-1; D is possibly TRBD2 (6 bases). The CDR3 consists of 18 residues. V lost 2 bases and J 0 bases, leaving 17 bases between the germline ends. Germline V gives CDR1 MDHEN, CDR2 SYDVKM. CDR3 sequence reads: CASSLRSHSGPSYNEQFF. The CDR3 DNA follows: TGTGCCAGCAGTTTAAGGTCCCATAGCGGCCCCTCCTACAATGAGCAGTTCTTC.